Listed below are T cell receptor beta chains from one sample, sequenced in a study of graft-versus-host responses after intestinal transplantation. Some clones are missing from TCRdb's copy, which holds only in-frame ones; the method was immunoSEQ multiplex PCR. In the table there are around 36,000 clones, 90% to 95% of which are singletons. These receptors have no known antigen. The sequences come from unstimulated CD8+ T cells sorted from spleen or lymph node cells, collected before transplant. These receptors were taken from a human donor who was the organ donor for an intestinal transplant. CDR3s include the opening cysteine and the closing phenylalanine or tryptophan. The order of the fields is V gene, clone size, D gene, J gene, CDR3 DNA, CDR3 protein. A D gene is named only where the DNA matches it firmly. Clone size is shown for a subset of rows, as once, few, many or a class of expanded clone.

V: TRBV30; size: once; D: TRBD1; J: TRBJ1-6; DNA: TGTGCCTGGACCCCCACAGGGGGCTTTTCACCCCTCCACTTT; CDR3: CAWTPTGGFSPLHF
V: TRBV4-1; size: -; D: -; J: TRBJ1-1; DNA: TGCGCCAGCAGCCAGGGAATGAACACTGAAGCTTTCTTT; CDR3: CASSQGMNTEAFF
V: TRBV5-1; size: once; D: -; J: TRBJ1-1; DNA: TGCGCCAGCAGCCCGTACTGGGAGCTTGAGGACACTGAAGCTTTCTTT; CDR3: CASSPYWELEDTEAFF
V: TRBV9; size: -; D: -; J: TRBJ1-4; DNA: TGTGCCAGCAGCGTAGGTCCAGGGAATGAAAAACTGTTTTTT; CDR3: CASSVGPGNEKLFF
V: TRBV5-1; size: -; D: -; J: TRBJ2-1; DNA: TGCGCCAGCAGCTGGGTATCAAATGAGCAGTTCTTC; CDR3: CASSWVSNEQFF
V: TRBV6-4; size: -; D: -; J: TRBJ1-4; DNA: TGTGCCAGCAGTGACCGAAACCAAGGACTGTTTTTT; CDR3: CASSDRNQGLFF
V: TRBV5-4; size: -; D: TRBD2; J: TRBJ2-3; DNA: TGTGCCAGCAGCTTAGCGGGGGGGCCACTAAGCACAGATACGCAGTATTTT; CDR3: CASSLAGGPLSTDTQYF
V: TRBV7-2; size: once; D: TRBD1; J: TRBJ2-7; DNA: TGTGCCAGCAGTTACGGGACAGGGGGATTCGAGCAGTACTTC; CDR3: CASSYGTGGFEQYF
V: TRBV6-5; size: -; D: TRBD2; J: TRBJ2-7; DNA: TGTGCCAGCAGTTTCGAGCGGGGCAGCTCCTACGAGCAGTACTTC; CDR3: CASSFERGSSYEQYF
V: TRBV9; size: -; D: -; J: TRBJ2-2; DNA: TGTGCCAGCAGCGTAGTGACCGAACTAGTACCCGGGGAGCTGTTTTTT; CDR3: CASSVVTELVPGELFF
V: TRBV7-2; size: once; D: -; J: TRBJ2-7; DNA: TGTGCCAGCAGCTTTGGGGGGCCCTACGAGCAGTACTTC; CDR3: CASSFGGPYEQYF
V: TRBV4-3; size: -; D: -; J: TRBJ2-5; DNA: TGCGCCAGCAGCCAAGATACGGGGTACCAAGAGACCCAGTACTTC; CDR3: CASSQDTGYQETQYF
V: TRBV7-9; size: -; D: -; J: TRBJ1-5; DNA: TGTGCCAGCAGCTCGCAGGGGAAAGGTGAAGCCCAGCATTTT; CDR3: CASSSQGKGEAQHF
V: TRBV30; size: -; D: -; J: TRBJ2-2; DNA: TGTGCGGTCGGGTTTTTGGGGTTTAACACCGGGGAGCTGTTTTTT; CDR3: CAVGFLGFNTGELFF
V: TRBV27; size: -; D: -; J: TRBJ1-1; DNA: TGTGCCAGCAGTTTATGGGGGTCGGACACTGAAGCTTTCTTT; CDR3: CASSLWGSDTEAFF
V: TRBV6-6; size: -; D: -; J: TRBJ2-1; DNA: TGTGCCAGCAGTTACTCGAATGGGTACAATGAGCAGTTCTTC; CDR3: CASSYSNGYNEQFF
V: TRBV6-1; size: -; D: -; J: TRBJ2-7; DNA: TGTGCCAGCAGTGAAAGTAGAGGGGTCTCCTACGAGCAGTACTTC; CDR3: CASSESRGVSYEQYF
V: TRBV10-3; size: -; D: TRBD2; J: TRBJ2-3; DNA: TGTGCCATCAGTGACCAGACTAGCGGGGGGTCAGATACGCAGTATTTT; CDR3: CAISDQTSGGSDTQYF
V: TRBV9; size: -; D: TRBD1; J: TRBJ1-4; DNA: TGTGCCAGCAGCGTAGCAGGACAGGGGAATGAAAAACTGTTTTTT; CDR3: CASSVAGQGNEKLFF
V: TRBV4-1; size: -; D: TRBD1; J: TRBJ1-1; DNA: TGCGCCAGCAGCCAAGCACAGGGGGGCACTGAAGCTTTCTTT; CDR3: CASSQAQGGTEAFF
V: TRBV28; size: -; D: -; J: TRBJ2-7; DNA: TGTGCCAGCAGTTTCTACGGCGGGACGGACTGTCCCTACGAGCAGTACTTC; CDR3: CASSFYGGTDCPYEQYF
V: TRBV27; size: -; D: TRBD2; J: TRBJ2-7; DNA: TGTGCCAGCAGTTCGGGACTAGCCGGATACGAGCAGTACTTC; CDR3: CASSSGLAGYEQYF
V: TRBV30; size: -; D: TRBD1; J: TRBJ2-7; DNA: TGTGCCTGGAGTCCTCCGACAGGGGGCGTCTACCTCTCCTACGAGCAGTACTTC; CDR3: CAWSPPTGGVYLSYEQYF
V: TRBV4-2; size: -; D: TRBD1; J: TRBJ1-2; DNA: TGTGCCAGCAGCCAAGATCGGGGGCAGGGGGCGAGGGGCTACACCTTC; CDR3: CASSQDRGQGARGYTF
V: TRBV29-1; size: -; D: -; J: TRBJ1-2; DNA: TGCAGCGTTGAGTCCGCCCCCCCTACAGGGTTCTATGGCTACACCTTC; CDR3: CSVESAPPTGFYGYTF
V: TRBV27; size: -; D: -; J: TRBJ2-2; DNA: TGTGCCAGCAGTTTTGGGGGGCCCACCGGGGAGCTGTTTTTT; CDR3: CASSFGGPTGELFF
V: TRBV15; size: -; D: -; J: TRBJ1-2; DNA: TGTGCCACCAGCAGAGATACGAACAGGGTGGTGGGCTACACCTTC; CDR3: CATSRDTNRVVGYTF
V: TRBV5-6; size: -; D: TRBD1; J: TRBJ2-7; DNA: TGTGCCAGCAGCTTCCGGGACAGGGGGCTCGGCGAGCAGTACTTC; CDR3: CASSFRDRGLGEQYF
V: TRBV4-1; size: -; D: -; J: TRBJ2-3; DNA: TGCGCCAGCAGCCAAGTCCGTTCACCTCGGCGGGGGAGGGGGGAGGCAGATACGCAGTATTTT; CDR3: CASSQVRSPRRGRGEADTQYF
V: TRBV5-8; size: -; D: -; J: TRBJ1-2; DNA: TGTGCCAGCAGCTTGGGAGCCTATGGCTACACCTTC; CDR3: CASSLGAYGYTF
V: TRBV4-1; size: once; D: -; J: TRBJ1-2; DNA: TGCGCCAGCAGCCAAGATCAAACAGGTCGAGATGGCTACACCTTC; CDR3: CASSQDQTGRDGYTF
V: TRBV4-1; size: -; D: TRBD1; J: TRBJ2-7; DNA: TGCGCCAGCAGCCAATGGATAGGACAGGCCTACGAGCAGTACTTC; CDR3: CASSQWIGQAYEQYF
V: TRBV27; size: -; D: TRBD2; J: TRBJ2-7; DNA: TGTGCCAGCAGTTACGCGGGGGGGGTCTACGAGCAGTACTTC; CDR3: CASSYAGGVYEQYF
V: TRBV4-1; size: few; D: -; J: TRBJ1-3; DNA: TGCGCCAGCAGCCAGTACGACCAAAGTTTCTCTGGAAACACCATATATTTT; CDR3: CASSQYDQSFSGNTIYF
V: TRBV9; size: -; D: TRBD1; J: TRBJ1-4; DNA: TGTGCCATTACAGGGGCTGGGGCTAATGAAAAACTGTTTTTT; CDR3: CAITGAGANEKLFF
V: TRBV2; size: -; D: -; J: TRBJ2-7; DNA: TGTGCCAGCAGTGGTGTTTCCTACGAGCAGTACTTC; CDR3: CASSGVSYEQYF
V: TRBV11-2; size: -; D: TRBD2; J: TRBJ2-7; DNA: TGTGCCAGCAGCCATAGCGGGGGGGCCTACGAGCAGTACTTC; CDR3: CASSHSGGAYEQYF
V: TRBV11-2; size: -; D: TRBD1; J: TRBJ1-5; DNA: TGTGCCAGCAGCTTAGTCTCCAGGGGGCCTCATCAGCCCCAGCATTTT; CDR3: CASSLVSRGPHQPQHF
V: TRBV7-9; size: -; D: -; J: TRBJ2-7; DNA: TGTGCCAGCAGCTTAGTAGGGCAGTCCTACGAGCAGTACTTC; CDR3: CASSLVGQSYEQYF
V: TRBV4-2; size: -; D: -; J: TRBJ1-1; DNA: TGTGCCAGCAGCCCGGAAGGTTGGACTGAAGCTTTCTTT; CDR3: CASSPEGWTEAFF
V: TRBV4-1; size: -; D: -; J: TRBJ2-7; DNA: TGCGCCAGCAGCCAAGCAAACTCCTACGAGCAGTACTTC; CDR3: CASSQANSYEQYF
V: TRBV7-7; size: -; D: TRBD2; J: TRBJ2-1; DNA: TGTGCCAGCAGCTTAGTCACGGGGGGCAATGAGCAGTTCTTC; CDR3: CASSLVTGGNEQFF
V: TRBV4-2; size: -; D: -; J: TRBJ2-1; DNA: TGTGCCAGCAGCCAAGATTGGGGACTGAGTGACAATGAGCAGTTCTTC; CDR3: CASSQDWGLSDNEQFF
V: TRBV6-5; size: -; D: -; J: TRBJ1-1; DNA: TGTGCCAGCAGTTACTCGATGGAGTTGAACACTGAAGCTTTCTTT; CDR3: CASSYSMELNTEAFF
V: TRBV5-5; size: -; D: -; J: TRBJ2-1; DNA: TGTGCCAGCAGCCCTAACGACATCTACAATGAGCAGTTCTTC; CDR3: CASSPNDIYNEQFF
V: TRBV9; size: -; D: TRBD1; J: TRBJ2-3; DNA: TGTGCCAGCAGCGTAGCAGGGGGCGCCACAGATACGCAGTATTTT; CDR3: CASSVAGGATDTQYF
V: TRBV6-5; size: -; D: TRBD1; J: TRBJ1-6; DNA: TGTGCCAGCAGCCCCGGGACAGGGGATTCACCCCTCCACTTT; CDR3: CASSPGTGDSPLHF
V: TRBV5-4; size: -; D: TRBD2; J: TRBJ2-1; DNA: TGTGCCAGCAGCCCACTAGCGGGGGGGCCGGAGACCTACAATGAGCAGTTCTTC; CDR3: CASSPLAGGPETYNEQFF
V: TRBV5-1; size: -; D: -; J: TRBJ2-2; DNA: TGCGCCAGCAGCCTGGAGGGGGGAGGCACCGGGGAGCTGTTTTTT; CDR3: CASSLEGGGTGELFF
V: TRBV7-9; size: -; D: -; J: TRBJ2-5; DNA: TGTGCCAGCAGCTTATACATCCTAGCTAGCCAAGAGACCCAGTACTTC; CDR3: CASSLYILASQETQYF